The rows below give T cell receptor beta chains drawn from one sample of a study of Ad26.COV2.S vaccination and SARS-CoV-2 variants. Profiled with immunoSEQ multiplex PCR; TCRdb holds only in-frame clones, not every one. The sample has 400,000 to 500,000 clones; approximately 92% are singletons. The sample in question was peripheral blood, obtained in a trial of Ad26.COV2.S vaccine versus placebo. Receptors were obtained from a person between 18 and 65 years old who received the Ad26.COV2.S COVID-19 vaccine or a placebo. The CDR3 runs from the conserved cysteine through the conserved F or W. The D gene is left open where the match is weak. Expanded clones get a size class; other rows say once, few or many, or leave the size out.

>TRBV18|TRBJ2-1|-|-
CASLTGNEQFF
TGTGCCAGCCTCACAGGGAATGAGCAGTTCTTC
>TRBV24-1|TRBJ2-5|-|once
CATSDFYKGREETQYF
TGTGCCACCAGTGATTTTTACAAGGGTCGGGAGGAGACCCAGTACTTC
>TRBV24-1|TRBJ2-1|TRBD2|once
CATSGGSGSGNEQFF
TGTGCCACCAGTGGGGGTAGCGGGAGTGGCAATGAGCAGTTCTTC
>TRBV5-1|TRBJ1-6|TRBD1|-
CASSPTGVNSPLHF
TGCGCCAGCAGCCCGACAGGGGTAAATTCACCCCTCCACTTT
>TRBV11-3|TRBJ2-5|-|-
CASSPPQRTQYF
TGTGCCAGCAGCCCTCCCCAGAGAACCCAGTACTTC
>TRBV6-1|TRBJ2-5|-|-
CASSEASVTGETQYF
TGTGCCAGCAGTGAAGCCAGCGTAACAGGAGAGACCCAGTACTTC
>TRBV30|TRBJ2-5|-|-
CAWSPPSETQYF
TGTGCCTGGAGTCCCCCTAGCGAGACCCAGTACTTC
>TRBV29-1|TRBJ2-4|TRBD2|-
CSVMGLAQRNIQYF
TGCAGCGTTATGGGACTAGCGCAGAGGAACATTCAGTACTTC
>TRBV4-1|TRBJ2-7|TRBD2|-
CASSQAWGLAGNEQYF
TGCGCCAGCAGCCAAGCGTGGGGACTAGCGGGGAACGAGCAGTACTTC
>TRBV5-1|TRBJ2-2|-|few
CASSSGQNTGELFF
TGCGCCAGCAGCTCTGGACAGAACACCGGGGAGCTGTTTTTT
>TRBV4-3|TRBJ2-7|-|-
CASSQDFGRTTYEQYF
TGCGCCAGCAGCCAAGATTTTGGGCGGACGACCTACGAGCAGTACTTC
>TRBV4-3|TRBJ2-1|TRBD2|-
CASSQQSPGGNEQFF
TGCGCCAGCAGCCAGCAGAGCCCGGGAGGCAATGAGCAGTTCTTC
>TRBV27|TRBJ2-2|-|once
CASSLSAGELFF
TGTGCCAGCAGTTTAAGCGCCGGGGAGCTGTTTTTT
>TRBV9|TRBJ2-1|-|-
CASSLISGEQFF
TGTGCCAGCAGTCTGATATCGGGTGAGCAGTTCTTC
>TRBV5-6|TRBJ2-5|-|once
CASSSGQPLVETQYF
TGTGCCAGCAGCTCTGGACAGCCCTTGGTCGAGACCCAGTACTTC
>TRBV15|TRBJ1-3|-|-
CATSSGTLFSGNTIYF
TGTGCCACCAGCTCTGGGACGTTATTCTCTGGAAACACCATATATTTT
>TRBV2|TRBJ1-1|-|-
CATSPDRNTEAFF
TGTGCCACTTCTCCGGACAGAAACACTGAAGCTTTCTTT
>TRBV5-1|TRBJ2-3|-|once
CASSFRRGLQLLKYTDTQYF
TGCGCCAGCAGCTTTAGGAGGGGCTTACAGCTACTTAAGTACACAGATACGCAGTATTTT
>TRBV6-5|TRBJ1-4|-|-
CASIPGQGGKLFF
TGTGCCAGCATTCCGGGGCAGGGCGGGAAACTGTTTTTT
>TRBV5-1|TRBJ1-1|TRBD1|-
CASSLGQGGTEAFF
TGCGCCAGCAGCTTGGGACAGGGTGGGACTGAAGCTTTCTTT
>TRBV6-1|TRBJ2-1|TRBD2|-
CASSEVGLVSEQFF
TGTGCCAGCAGTGAAGTGGGACTAGTGAGTGAGCAGTTCTTC
>TRBV5-1|TRBJ2-7|TRBD2|-
CASSLRPGGPYEQYF
TGCGCCAGCAGCTTGCGCCCGGGGGGGCCCTACGAGCAGTACTTC
>TRBV13|TRBJ2-3|-|once
CASSIVDLDTQYF
TGTGCCAGCAGTATAGTGGATTTAGATACGCAGTATTTT
>TRBV24-1|TRBJ2-3|-|-
CATSDHHGGFLTDTQYF
TGTGCCACCAGTGATCACCATGGGGGGTTCCTCACAGATACGCAGTATTTT
>TRBV7-2|TRBJ1-4|-|-
CASSLNRDEKLFF
TGTGCCAGCAGCTTGAACAGGGACGAAAAACTGTTTTTT
>TRBV18|TRBJ2-5|TRBD1|-
CASSLTGQYQETQYF
TGTGCCAGCTCACTGACGGGACAGTACCAAGAGACCCAGTACTTC
>TRBV5-1|TRBJ1-1|-|-
CASGVLGNTEAFF
TGCGCCAGCGGTGTATTGGGAAACACTGAAGCTTTCTTT
>TRBV7-2|TRBJ2-1|-|-
CASSSGTFNNEQFF
TGTGCCAGCAGTTCCGGGACTTTTAACAATGAGCAGTTCTTC
>TRBV2|TRBJ2-1|TRBD2|-
CASTGLAGANEQFF
TGTGCCAGCACTGGACTAGCGGGAGCCAATGAGCAGTTCTTC
>TRBV5-1|TRBJ2-3|TRBD2|-
CASRPQPSLAGGTDTQYF
TGCGCCAGCAGACCTCAACCTTCGCTAGCGGGAGGCACAGATACGCAGTATTTT
>TRBV7-9|TRBJ1-1|-|-
CASSLDSDTEAFF
TGTGCCAGCAGCTTAGATAGTGACACTGAAGCTTTCTTT
>TRBV24-1|TRBJ2-1|TRBD1|-
CATSETTGGGRGEQFF
TGTGCCACCAGTGAGACGACAGGGGGCGGACGGGGTGAGCAGTTCTTC
>TRBV24-1|TRBJ2-1|TRBD2|-
CATSDPGTSGRRWNEQFF
TGTGCCACCAGTGACCCCGGGACTAGCGGGAGGCGGTGGAATGAGCAGTTCTTC
>TRBV5-1|TRBJ2-2|-|-
CASSSGTPTTGELFF
TGCGCCAGCAGCTCCGGGACACCAACCACCGGGGAGCTGTTTTTT
>TRBV27|TRBJ1-6|TRBD1|few
CASSYTTGWSPLHF
TGTGCCAGCAGTTATACGACAGGGTGGTCACCCCTCCACTTT
>TRBV3-1/TRBV3-2|TRBJ1-6|-|-
CASSQNRVPPLHF
TGTGCCAGCAGCCAAAACAGGGTCCCACCCCTCCACTTT
>TRBV30|TRBJ2-7|-|-
CAWSIGRSYEQYF
TGTGCCTGGAGTATAGGGAGATCCTACGAGCAGTACTTC
>TRBV5-4|TRBJ2-3|-|-
CASSAPYSDTQYF
TGTGCCAGCAGCGCGCCTTATTCAGATACGCAGTATTTT
>TRBV7-9|TRBJ2-3|TRBD2|once
CASSTSSGASTDTQYF
TGTGCCAGCAGCACCTCTAGCGGGGCTAGCACAGATACGCAGTATTTT
>TRBV6-6|TRBJ2-3|TRBD1|-
CASSTPLQGATDTQYF
TGTGCCAGCAGTACCCCCCTCCAGGGGGCGACAGATACGCAGTATTTT
>TRBV19|TRBJ2-7|-|-
CASSTGTQFYEQYF
TGTGCCAGTAGTACCGGGACACAATTCTACGAGCAGTACTTC
>TRBV5-4|TRBJ2-3|-|-
CASSSSGSTDTQYF
TGTGCCAGCAGCTCAAGCGGAAGCACAGATACGCAGTATTTT
>TRBV5-1|TRBJ2-5|-|-
CASSLGQSRPQYF
TGCGCCAGCAGCTTGGGGCAGTCCCGTCCCCAGTACTTC
>TRBV5-1|TRBJ1-4|TRBD1|-
CASSPDRGGGTNEKLFF
TGCGCCAGCAGCCCGGACAGGGGCGGTGGAACTAATGAAAAACTGTTTTTT
>TRBV14|TRBJ1-3|-|-
CASSHGLSTIYF
TGTGCCAGCAGCCATGGGTTGAGCACCATATATTTT
>TRBV5-4|TRBJ1-1|-|-
CASSLVYAGPTEAFF
TGTGCCAGCAGCTTGGTATATGCGGGTCCCACTGAAGCTTTCTTT
>TRBV28|TRBJ2-3|TRBD2|-
CASSLSFGKRGPSTDTQYF
TGTGCCAGCAGTTTATCCTTTGGGAAGCGGGGTCCTAGCACAGATACGCAGTATTTT
>TRBV19|TRBJ1-5|-|-
CASSPPGKGNQPQHF
TGTGCCAGTAGTCCTCCCGGGAAAGGCAATCAGCCCCAGCATTTT
>TRBV5-5|TRBJ2-1|-|-
CASSFISEQFF
TGTGCCAGCAGCTTTATAAGTGAGCAGTTCTTC
>TRBV6-6|TRBJ2-1|-|-
CASNPTGYPYNEQFF
TGTGCCAGCAACCCTACCGGGTACCCCTACAATGAGCAGTTCTTC
>TRBV7-3|TRBJ1-2|TRBD1|-
CASSPTGGDGYTF
TGTGCCAGCAGCCCGACAGGGGGCGATGGCTACACCTTC